These T cell receptor beta chains were read from a single sample in a study of CD8 T cells in ankylosing spondylitis. Using its own MiXCR run on the 5' RACE reads, TCRdb lists one record per CDR3 protein. The repertoire holds approximately 250,000 distinct CDR3 sequences, with 20% to 30% as singletons. The sequenced material came from blood, either unsorted or a sorted T cell fraction (not recorded which). These receptors were taken from a male donor with ankylosing spondylitis or in good health (not recorded which). Each CDR3 is given with its conserved first and last residue. The D gene is left open where the match is weak. Clone size appears in some rows only: once, few, many, or a class for an expanded clone.

D gene	V gene	J gene	clone size	CDR3 DNA	CDR3 protein
NA	TRBV12-3/TRBV12-4	TRBJ2-1	NA	TGTGCCAGCAGTTTGACAGATTTTGGTGAGCAGTTCTTC	CASSLTDFGEQFF
NA	TRBV24-1	TRBJ2-7	NA	TGTGCCACCAGTGATTTAAACGAGCAGTACTTC	CATSDLNEQYF
NA	TRBV10-3	TRBJ2-7	NA	TGTGCCATCAGTGAGGAGGGGGAAGGAGGGCAGTACTTC	CAISEEGEGGQYF
NA	TRBV15	TRBJ2-3	many	TGTGCCACCAGCCCCCGGATGGCGGGGAACACAGATACGCAGTATTTT	CATSPRMAGNTDTQYF
TRBD1	TRBV3-1	TRBJ1-6	NA	TGTGCCAGCAGCCTCGATCCGACAGGGACCTATTCACCCCTCCACTTT	CASSLDPTGTYSPLHF
TRBD1	TRBV20-1	TRBJ2-1	NA	TGCAGTGCTAGAGCCCCGAACAGGGGCAATGAGCAGTTCTTC	CSARAPNRGNEQFF
TRBD2	TRBV20-1	TRBJ2-3	once	TGCAGTGCTATCCGCTTCGGCGGGGGGGGGGATACGCAGTATTTT	CSAIRFGGGGDTQYF
TRBD2	TRBV15	TRBJ2-5	NA	TGTGCCACCAGCCGGGCTAGCGGGGCTCGCGCCCACCAAGAGACCCAGTACTTC	CATSRASGARAHQETQYF
TRBD1	TRBV29-1	TRBJ2-7	NA	TGCAGCGCAAAAAGGGGACAGGGCCTCTACGAGCAGTACTTC	CSAKRGQGLYEQYF
NA	TRBV29-1	TRBJ2-2	NA	TGCAGCGTTGAAGGCGTGGCTAGATCGGTTCCCGGGGAGCTGTTTTTT	CSVEGVARSVPGELFF
NA	TRBV6-5	TRBJ1-4	NA	TGTGCCAGCAGTTACGGGGGCCGGGGTGAAAAACTGTTTTTT	CASSYGGRGEKLFF
TRBD2	TRBV9	TRBJ2-7	NA	TGTGCCAGCAGCGTAGCGGATAGCGGGGGGGACGAGCAGTACTTC	CASSVADSGGDEQYF
TRBD2	TRBV20-1	TRBJ2-6	NA	TGCAGTGCTAGAGACCCCAGCGGGGGGCCAGGCTCTGGGGCCAACGTCCTGACTTTC	CSARDPSGGPGSGANVLTF
NA	TRBV7-6	TRBJ2-1	many	TGTGCCAGCAGCTTAGTCCTCAATGAGCAGTTCTTC	CASSLVLNEQFF
NA	TRBV10-2	TRBJ1-1	NA	TGCGCCAGCAGCAATTTGAAGGGGTACATGCAGAACACTGAAGCTTTCTTT	CASSNLKGYMQNTEAFF
NA	TRBV9	TRBJ2-5	NA	TGTGCCAGCAGCGTCACAGGGGGGGGAGAGACCCAGTACTTC	CASSVTGGGETQYF
NA	TRBV12-3/TRBV12-4	TRBJ2-5	many	TGTGCCAGCAGCGACAGTGCCGAGGAGACCCAGTACTTC	CASSDSAEETQYF
NA	TRBV12-3/TRBV12-4	TRBJ2-5	NA	TGTGCCAGCAGGACCGCCGCCCGGGGGCGTGAGACCCAGTACTTC	CASRTAARGRETQYF
TRBD1	TRBV6-5	TRBJ2-3	few	TGTGCCAGCAGTTACGGGTTAGGGGGCGTAGATACGCAGTATTTT	CASSYGLGGVDTQYF
NA	TRBV12-3/TRBV12-4	TRBJ2-5	NA	TGTGCCAGCAGTACCTACCGGGATTACCAAGAGACCCAGTACTTC	CASSTYRDYQETQYF
NA	TRBV25-1	TRBJ2-5	many	TGTGCCAGCAGTGATGGTCCCGACCAAGAGACCCAGTACTTC	CASSDGPDQETQYF
TRBD1	TRBV12-3/TRBV12-4	TRBJ2-7	NA	TGTGCCAGCAGTTCCGGGACAGGGGTCCTCTGGGAGCAGTACTTC	CASSSGTGVLWEQYF
NA	TRBV20-1	TRBJ2-7	many	TGCAGTGCTAGGTACAGGGCCTACGAGCAGTACTTC	CSARYRAYEQYF
TRBD1	TRBV4-2	TRBJ2-1	NA	TGTGCCAGCAGCCAAGAGCGACAGGGGGCGGGCAATGAGCAGTTCTTC	CASSQERQGAGNEQFF
NA	TRBV20-1	TRBJ2-7	NA	TGCAGTGCTAGGGGAAGAGGGGGGGCCCTCACCTACGAGCTGTACTTC	CSARGRGGALTYELYF
NA	TRBV7-2	TRBJ2-7	NA	TGTGCCAGCAGCTTAGTAGTGGGGCCCTCCTACGAGCAGTACTTC	CASSLVVGPSYEQYF
TRBD2	TRBV20-1	TRBJ2-2	NA	TGCAGTGCTAGGAGCGGGGGGGCGTCCGGGGAGCTGTTTTTT	CSARSGGASGELFF
TRBD1	TRBV7-9	TRBJ1-5	many	TGTGCCAGCAGCTTAGAGGGGACAGGGGTGCAGCCCCAGCATTTT	CASSLEGTGVQPQHF
NA	TRBV27	TRBJ1-1	NA	TGTGCCAGCAGTTCCCGTGGGTGGGACGCTGAAGCTTTCTTT	CASSSRGWDAEAFF
NA	TRBV7-9	TRBJ2-5	NA	TGTGCCAGCAGCCCCCAGGTTACGATCTCGAGAGAGACCCAGTACTTC	CASSPQVTISRETQYF
NA	TRBV24-1	TRBJ2-5	NA	TGTGCCACCAGTGACGCAGGAAACCAAGAGACCCAGTACTTC	CATSDAGNQETQYF
TRBD2	TRBV20-1	TRBJ2-5	many	TGCAGTGCTAGGCCGGGACTAGCGGCGGAGACCCAGTACTTC	CSARPGLAAETQYF
NA	TRBV15	TRBJ2-7	few	TGTGCCACCAGCAGAAACTTCTACGAGCAGTACTTC	CATSRNFYEQYF
NA	TRBV18	TRBJ2-2	few	TGTGCCAGCTCACCAACCCAGGTGAACACCGGGGAGCTGTTTTTT	CASSPTQVNTGELFF
NA	TRBV2	TRBJ1-2	many	TGTGCCAGCAGCAGACGGACGGTGAACTATGGCTACACCTTC	CASSRRTVNYGYTF
NA	TRBV20-1	TRBJ2-1	few	TGCAGTGCTAGAGATCCCGGGGCCCGGGGCAATGAGCAGTTCTTC	CSARDPGARGNEQFF
NA	TRBV20-1	TRBJ1-6	many	TGCAGTGCTAGAGTACAGGACGGTTCACCCCTCCACTTT	CSARVQDGSPLHF
TRBD1	TRBV12-3/TRBV12-4	TRBJ2-3	few	TGTGCCAGCAGTATGACAGGGGCGGGGGATACGCAGTATTTT	CASSMTGAGDTQYF
NA	TRBV27	TRBJ1-5	many	TGTGCCAGCAGTGGGGACTCCCGTCGCAATCAGCCCCAGCATTTT	CASSGDSRRNQPQHF
NA	TRBV10-3	TRBJ2-7	NA	TGTGCCATCAGCCCCGGGCACCAGGATGGGGAGGAGCAGTACTTC	CAISPGHQDGEEQYF
TRBD2	TRBV5-5	TRBJ2-5	NA	TGTGCCAGCAGCTGGACGGGGGGAGGCGAGACCCAGTACTTC	CASSWTGGGETQYF
NA	TRBV3-1	TRBJ2-5	many	TGTGCCAGCAGCCAAGATTACCGGGAGACCCAGTACTTC	CASSQDYRETQYF
TRBD2	TRBV12-3/TRBV12-4	TRBJ2-3	many	TGTGCCACCTTGACTAGCGGGGTTTCAGATACGCAGTATTTT	CATLTSGVSDTQYF
TRBD1	TRBV20-1	TRBJ2-7	few	TGCAGTGCTAGAGACCCCCGGGACAGGGTAACCTACGAGCAGTACTTC	CSARDPRDRVTYEQYF
NA	TRBV12-3/TRBV12-4	TRBJ2-6	NA	TGTGCCAGCAGGGCTCAGGGAGCTGGGGCCAACGTCCTGACTTTC	CASRAQGAGANVLTF
NA	TRBV20-1	TRBJ2-2	few	TGCAGTGCTAGAGATAGCCCCCTGAACACCGGGGAGCTGTTTTTT	CSARDSPLNTGELFF
NA	TRBV7-9	TRBJ1-3	few	TGTGCCAGCAGCTTATTAACTACCGACTCTGGAAACACCATATATTTT	CASSLLTTDSGNTIYF
TRBD1	TRBV6-5	TRBJ1-2	few	TGTGCCAGCTGGCAGGGGGCGAATGGCTACACCTTC	CASWQGANGYTF
NA	TRBV6-1	TRBJ2-7	NA	TGTGCCTCACGCATCCGAGAACAAAGCGAGCAGTACTTC	CASRIREQSEQYF